The rows below give T cell receptor beta chains drawn from one sample of a study of blood T cell repertoires in COVID-19. Here immunoSEQ multiplex PCR was the method, and the copy in TCRdb shows in-frame clones only, minus some. The sample consists of about 150,000 clones, 70% to 90% of them appearing once. The source material was peripheral blood. Receptors originate from a man between 65 and 85 years old with acute or convalescent COVID-19. CDR3s include the opening cysteine and the closing phenylalanine or tryptophan. A D gene is named only where the DNA matches it firmly. A row's size may be missing; if present it is once, few, many or a size class.

CDR3aa: CASSLRTSGSGDTQYF
CDR3nt: TGTGCCAGCAGCCTTCGGACTAGCGGGAGTGGAGATACGCAGTATTTT
v_gene: TRBV9
d_gene: TRBD2
len: 16
j_gene: TRBJ2-3
abundance: NA

CDR3aa: CASSQGGRLPTQYF
CDR3nt: TGTGCCAGCAGCCAAGGAGGGAGGCTTCCAACGCAGTATTTT
v_gene: TRBV14
d_gene: NA
len: 14
j_gene: TRBJ2-3
abundance: NA

CDR3aa: CASSLARLAGAGADTQYF
CDR3nt: TGTGCCAGCAGCTTGGCGCGTCTAGCGGGAGCGGGAGCAGATACGCAGTATTTT
v_gene: TRBV5-8
d_gene: TRBD2
len: 18
j_gene: TRBJ2-3
abundance: NA

CDR3aa: CATSNRASGSTGELFF
CDR3nt: TGTGCCACCAGCAATAGGGCTAGCGGGAGTACCGGGGAGCTGTTTTTT
v_gene: TRBV15
d_gene: TRBD2
len: 16
j_gene: TRBJ2-2
abundance: NA

CDR3aa: CASSGGTGYEQYF
CDR3nt: TGTGCCAGCAGTGGAGGGACAGGCTACGAGCAGTACTTC
v_gene: TRBV2
d_gene: TRBD1
len: 13
j_gene: TRBJ2-7
abundance: NA

CDR3aa: CSALLAPYNEQFF
CDR3nt: TGCAGCGCACTACTAGCCCCTTACAATGAGCAGTTCTTC
v_gene: TRBV29-1
d_gene: NA
len: 13
j_gene: TRBJ2-1
abundance: NA

CDR3aa: CASSPSLAGGQRSEQFF
CDR3nt: TGTGCCAGCAGCCCATCCCTAGCGGGAGGGCAAAGGAGTGAGCAGTTCTTC
v_gene: TRBV7-2
d_gene: TRBD2
len: 17
j_gene: TRBJ2-1
abundance: NA

CDR3aa: CAISGSGTDTDTQYF
CDR3nt: TGTGCCATCAGTGGGTCTGGTACTGACACAGATACGCAGTATTTT
v_gene: TRBV10-3
d_gene: NA
len: 15
j_gene: TRBJ2-3
abundance: NA

CDR3aa: CASRPGLGYEQYF
CDR3nt: TGTGCCAGCAGACCGGGACTGGGCTACGAGCAGTACTTC
v_gene: TRBV28
d_gene: NA
len: 13
j_gene: TRBJ2-7
abundance: NA

CDR3aa: CASSLVPGGSYEQYF
CDR3nt: TGTGCCAGCAGCTTGGTCCCGGGTGGCTCCTACGAGCAGTACTTC
v_gene: TRBV5-6
d_gene: NA
len: 15
j_gene: TRBJ2-7
abundance: NA

CDR3aa: CASRGGSSGQSDTQYF
CDR3nt: TGTGCCAGCAGGGGGGGGTCTAGCGGGCAATCAGATACGCAGTATTTT
v_gene: TRBV7-2
d_gene: TRBD2
len: 16
j_gene: TRBJ2-3
abundance: NA

CDR3aa: CSVEEPVQDGKTQYF
CDR3nt: TGCAGCGTTGAAGAGCCAGTTCAAGACGGGAAGACCCAGTACTTC
v_gene: TRBV29-1
d_gene: NA
len: 15
j_gene: TRBJ2-5
abundance: once

CDR3aa: CASSVTGLDTEAFF
CDR3nt: TGTGCCAGCAGCGTCACAGGGTTGGACACTGAAGCTTTCTTT
v_gene: TRBV9
d_gene: NA
len: 14
j_gene: TRBJ1-1
abundance: NA

CDR3aa: CASSQASGGSYNEQFF
CDR3nt: TGTGCCAGCAGCCAGGCTAGCGGAGGCTCCTACAATGAGCAGTTCTTC
v_gene: TRBV4-2
d_gene: TRBD2
len: 16
j_gene: TRBJ2-1
abundance: NA

CDR3aa: CARSLRDRGVHEQYF
CDR3nt: TGTGCCAGAAGCCTCCGGGACAGGGGGGTCCACGAGCAGTACTTC
v_gene: TRBV5-3
d_gene: TRBD1
len: 15
j_gene: TRBJ2-7
abundance: NA

CDR3aa: CASSLLWEFGNTIYF
CDR3nt: TGTGCCAGCAGCTTGCTGTGGGAGTTCGGAAACACCATATATTTT
v_gene: TRBV5-6
d_gene: NA
len: 15
j_gene: TRBJ1-3
abundance: once

CDR3aa: CASSLGGSREQYF
CDR3nt: TGCGCCAGCAGCTTGGGGGGCAGTCGCGAGCAGTACTTC
v_gene: TRBV5-1
d_gene: NA
len: 13
j_gene: TRBJ2-7
abundance: NA

CDR3aa: CASSHPSGTRSYEQYF
CDR3nt: TGCGCCAGCAGCCACCCCTCCGGGACTCGATCCTACGAGCAGTACTTC
v_gene: TRBV4-3
d_gene: NA
len: 16
j_gene: TRBJ2-7
abundance: NA